This T cell receptor (beta chain) was retrieved from a study of shared clonotypes between healthy human individuals. Notes on the study in general: Researchers sampled blood only, noting tissue repertoires likely differ.

The CDR3 consists of 16 residues. The germline gives CDR1 SGDLS, CDR2 YYNGEE. Trimming cost V 1 base and J 5 bases; bases outside gene matches: 10. In this sample, this clone turned up once. Its antigen is unidentified. Researchers reported that CD8 memory united CD45RO+ cells with CCR7-negative CD45RA+ TemRA cells. In the study's own analysis: Sequence data from immunoSEQ were junction-only and lacked quality scores; consequently, filtering differed. The assay was immunoSEQ multiplex PCR, and TCRdb's table has in-frame clones only and misses some. V and J calls and clone size come straight from that table; D and trimming were deduced from the DNA. The sample consists of around 690,000 clones, around 90% of them appearing once.

V is TRBV9 and J is TRBJ2-7, with 9 bases lining up with TRBD1. This TCR was sampled from a man younger than 35 in good health. Some clones in this sample may be carry-over from other donors' samples. Source material: memory CD8+ T cells from PBMCs. The subset is: CD45RO+ cells pooled with CCR7-negative TemRA cells. Here the CDR3 DNA reads TGTGCCAGCAGCGTAAACCCGAGGACAGGGGAGGACGAGCAGTACTTC. This codes for CASSVNPRTGEDEQYF.